One sample yielded the 26 T cell receptor beta chains listed below, sequenced in a study of T-cell memory formation after mild COVID-19. TCRdb re-called the 5' RACE reads through MiXCR, storing one row per CDR3 protein. The data contain about 300,000 distinct CDR3 sequences, approximately 19% of them singletons. The sample comprised PBMCs or a T cell subset sorted from them (not recorded which). The receptors derive from a man younger than 30 who had mild COVID-19 (a few samples of this study predate the infection). Cell type and time point are not known.

The V call is TRBV4-2, the J call TRBJ1-1; D is undetermined. The germline V and J ends were trimmed by 0 bases and 8 bases, with 7 bases remaining between them. Germline CDR1 reads LGHNA; CDR2 reads YNFKEQ. This CDR3 has 12 amino acids. CDR3 sequence: CASSQEDGEAFF. The CDR3 bases are TGTGCCAGCAGCCAAGAGGACGGGGAAGCTTTCTTT.

A single count supports this clonotype. The chain links TRBV29-1 to TRBJ2-3, with 7 bases that match TRBD2. This CDR3 spans 14 amino acids. Looked up from germline, CDR1 is SQVTM and CDR2 is ANQGSEA. The V gene end was trimmed by 7 bases and the J gene end by 3 bases; junction bases not matched to a gene: 10. The CDR3 nucleotides are TGCAGCGCCGGGGGAGGGGTTGGGACAGATACGCAGTATTTT. Translating gives CSAGGGVGTDTQYF.

The table lists this clonotype with a few counts. This chain joins TRBV7-9 and TRBJ1-2, with a tentative D call TRBD1 (6 bases). Germline values: CDR1 SEHNR, CDR2 FQNEAQ (reference sequence). The CDR3 length is 15 residues. V lost 7 bases and J lost 0, with 15 bases in between. The CDR3 loop is CASTPGAFANYGYTF. In nucleotides, the CDR3 is TGTGCCAGCACTCCGGGGGCCTTTGCTAACTATGGCTACACCTTC.

The genes are TRBV24-1 and TRBJ2-2; D is unclear. Trimming stripped 6 bases from V and 2 bases from J, with 15 bases between. This CDR3 is built from 16 residues. Germline CDR1 reads KGHDR; CDR2 reads SFDVKD. CDR3 loop: CATSPRLGRNTGELFF. The CDR3 DNA reads TGTGCCACCAGTCCCCGCTTAGGCAGAAACACCGGGGAGCTGTTTTTT.

V usage is TRBV4-1 and J usage is TRBJ2-6; TRBD1 aligns across 7 bases. J gave up 0 bases and V 4 bases, and 6 bases lay outside the gene matches. The CDR3 extends over 17 amino acids. CDR1 MGHRA and CDR2 YSYEKL come from the germline V gene. This CDR3 is CASSLGQVRSGANVLTF. CDR3 coding DNA: TGCGCCAGCAGCCTTGGACAGGTACGCTCTGGGGCCAACGTCCTGACTTTC.

The chain recombines TRBV12-3 or TRBV12-4 with TRBJ2-4, with D maybe TRBD1 (6 bases). The CDR3 spans 17 residues. The germline V and J ends were trimmed by 6 bases and 0 bases, with 18 bases remaining between them. CDR3 in amino acids: CASSPTPGQLAKNIQYF. The CDR3 DNA reads TGTGCCAGCAGCCCTACCCCTGGACAGTTAGCCAAAAACATTCAGTACTTC.

This rearrangement joins TRBV29-1 to TRBJ2-3; D is unresolved. The germline V gene encodes CDR1 SQVTM and CDR2 ANQGSEA. The CDR3 sequence is 12 residues long. Trimming removed 4 bases at V and 6 bases at J, with 11 bases between. The CDR3 protein is CSVVPRADTQYF. In nucleotides, the CDR3 is TGCAGCGTTGTCCCACGTGCCGATACGCAGTATTTT.

The CDR3 sequence is CASSVPSGEETQYF. In nucleotides, the CDR3 is TGTGCCAGTAGTGTCCCCTCCGGAGAAGAGACCCAGTACTTC. The genes are TRBV19 and TRBJ2-5; D call uncertain. CDR1 and CDR2 (germline): LNHDA, SQIVND (reference sequence). Deletions cut 5 bases from V and 3 bases from J, with 13 bases between. The CDR3 length is 14 residues.

This clonotype has just a few counts. DNA of the CDR3: TGCGCCAGCAGACCTCGGGTTGACGGCGGGGAGCTGTTTTTT. Translating gives CASRPRVDGGELFF. The V call is TRBV5-1, the J call TRBJ2-2; D is uncertain. Trimming stripped 5 bases from V and 7 bases from J, with 15 bases between. Germline lookup yields CDR1 SGHRS and CDR2 YFSETQ. This CDR3 is 14 amino acids long. The whole variable domain, remainder taken from reference TRBV5-1 and TRBJ2-2, is KAGVTQTPRYLIKTRGQQVTLSCSPISGHRSVSWYQQTPGQGLQFLFEYFSETQRNKGNFPGRFSGRQFSNSRSEMNVSTLELGDSALYLCASRPRVDGGELFFGEGSRLTVL.

The V and J genes are TRBV5-1 and TRBJ1-1, with TRBD1 identical over 8 bases. Germline trimming cut 4 bases from V and 7 bases from J; bases unmatched to any gene: 6. The CDR3 loop spans 13 amino acids. The germline CDR1 and CDR2 sequences are SGHRS and YFSETQ. CDR3 sequence: CASSGDRGIEAFF. The CDR3 nucleotides read TGCGCCAGCAGCGGCGACAGGGGCATTGAAGCTTTCTTT.

This clonotype was found a few times. The gene calls are TRBV5-1 and TRBJ1-1, with D perhaps matching TRBD1 (5 bases). The length of the CDR3 is 15 residues. V lost 0 bases and J lost 5, with 14 bases in between. The germline V gene has CDR1 SGHRS and CDR2 YFSETQ. The CDR3 region has the DNA TGCGCCAGCAGCTTGGGGTCAGGGAGGGGAACTGAAGCTTTCTTT. Protein: CASSLGSGRGTEAFF.

This clonotype has more than one count but fewer than ten. The chain uses TRBV6-5 and TRBJ1-1; D is ambiguous. V was trimmed by 6 bases and J by 3 bases, leaving 11 bases between them. The CDR3 consists of 13 residues. Per germline, CDR1 MNHEY and CDR2 SVGAGI. The CDR3 spells CASSQTRDTEAFF. The DNA of the CDR3 is TGTGCCAGCAGCCAGACTCGAGACACTGAAGCTTTCTTT.

This chain connects TRBV11-2 to TRBJ2-7; D is undetermined. Germline lookup yields CDR1 SGHAT and CDR2 FQNNGV. The CDR3 has 14 residues. Trimming removed 6 bases at V and 2 bases at J, with 14 bases between. CDR3 coding DNA: TGTGCCAGCAGTCGAGACTCATCCCCCTACGAGCAGTACTTC. This codes for CASSRDSSPYEQYF.

This clonotype was picked up a small number of times. The J gene is TRBJ2-1, the V gene TRBV10-3; 7 nucleotides match TRBD1. CDR3 length: 13 residues. Germline V gene lookup returns CDR1 ENHRY and CDR2 SYGVKD. The V segment lost 10 bases and the J segment 7 bases; nucleotides outside the gene matches: 10. CDR3 amino acids: CATGTVQGNEQFF. CDR3 nucleotides: TGTGCCACCGGGACAGTCCAGGGGAATGAGCAGTTCTTC.

This chain links TRBV7-9 with TRBJ2-1; possibly TRBD1 for D (5 bases). Per the germline V gene, CDR1 is SEHNR and CDR2 is FQNEAQ (reference sequence). Trimming shortened V by 8 bases and J by 9 bases, and 11 bases separated the two germline ends. This CDR3 spans 11 amino acids. CDR3 nucleotide sequence: TGTGCCAGCCTCTGGGGCGTTGAGCAGTTCTTC. Protein sequence: CASLWGVEQFF.

The chain combines TRBV7-9 with TRBJ1-2; 10 positions agree with TRBD1. Germline V CDR1 and CDR2: SEHNR, FQNEAQ (reference sequence). The CDR3 has 17 amino acids. V dropped 2 bases and J dropped 2; count of bases not matched to a gene: 8. The CDR3 is CASSLSTGTGDNYGYTF. The CDR3 DNA reads as TGTGCCAGCAGCTTATCGACGGGGACAGGGGACAACTATGGCTACACCTTC.

This clonotype was detected only once. The chain employs TRBV28 and TRBJ1-4; 7 bases line up with TRBD1. Germline lookup yields CDR1 MDHEN and CDR2 SYDVKM. V lost 5 bases, J lost 16 bases, and 10 bases stayed unmatched. This CDR3 has 12 residues. The CDR3 here is CASSEPGQIPFF. The DNA of the CDR3 is TGTGCCAGCAGTGAACCGGGACAGATCCCGTTTTTT.

A few counts support this clonotype. The chain carries TRBV12-3 or TRBV12-4 and TRBJ1-2, with D perhaps TRBD1 (6 bases). CDR3 length: 15 amino acids. The V end lost 6 bases, the J end lost 5 bases, and 19 bases lay between the germline ends. The CDR3 sequence: CASSPSPDRLYGYTF. The DNA of the CDR3 is TGTGCCAGCAGCCCCTCTCCCGACAGGCTGTATGGCTACACCTTC.

This clonotype has only a few counts. J is TRBJ2-3 and V is TRBV20-1; TRBD1 aligns across 8 bases. The CDR3 spans 15 residues. The germline gives CDR1 DFQATT, CDR2 SNEGSKA (reference sequence). Losses at the gene ends were 2 bases for V and 5 bases for J; bases not matched to a gene: 9. CDR3 sequence reads: CSARIAAGGIDTQYF. The CDR3 DNA reads TGCAGTGCTAGAATTGCGGCAGGGGGCATAGATACGCAGTATTTT.

This chain joins TRBV6-5 and TRBJ1-3; D is undetermined. Trimming took off 7 bases at V and 1 base at J, with 8 bases between the two ends. Germline loops: CDR1 MNHEY, CDR2 SVGAGI. The length of the CDR3 is 13 residues. CDR3 nucleotide sequence: TGTGCCAGCACTCCCTTTTCTGGAAACACCATATATTTT. Protein product: CASTPFSGNTIYF.

In this sample, this clonotype turned up a few times. The chain employs TRBV7-2 and TRBJ2-2, with 11 bases that match TRBD2. Germline V lookup: CDR1 SGHTA, CDR2 FQGNSA. V shed 7 bases, J shed 6 bases, and the junction held 7 bases outside the gene matches. CDR3 size: 15 residues. This CDR3 is CASKYSGGAPGELFF. CDR3 DNA sequence: TGTGCCAGCAAGTATAGCGGGGGGGCCCCCGGGGAGCTGTTTTTT.

This clonotype was seen more than once but under ten times. The V and J genes are TRBV29-1 and TRBJ2-7; D gene uncertain. CDR3 size: 14 residues. Germline-derived CDR1 and CDR2 are SQVTM and ANQGSEA. Between the trimmed V and J ends, which lost 5 bases and 0 bases, there was a span of 14 bases. CDR3 in DNA: TGCAGCGTTCCTTCGACGGAGAGCTCCTACGAGCAGTACTTC. Protein sequence: CSVPSTESSYEQYF.

The gene calls are TRBV7-3 and TRBJ2-3; TRBD2 agrees at 12 bases. This CDR3 comprises 16 residues. The V segment lost 4 bases and the J segment 2 bases; nucleotides outside the gene matches: 4. The germline V gene encodes CDR1 SGHTA and CDR2 FQGTGA. The CDR3 spells CASSSTSGGTTDTQYF. CDR3 bases: TGTGCCAGCAGCTCGACTAGCGGGGGAACCACAGATACGCAGTATTTT.

This chain uses TRBV4-1 with TRBJ2-1, with TRBD2 identical over 11 bases. With V trimmed by 1 base and J by 10 bases, 9 bases remained unmatched. The CDR3 runs to 16 residues. Looked up from germline, CDR1 is MGHRA and CDR2 is YSYEKL. The CDR3 coding sequence is TGCGCCAGCAGCCAAGGAGTACTAGCGGGGGTTGACGAGCAGTTCTTC. Protein: CASSQGVLAGVDEQFF.

This clonotype was detected a few times. V is TRBV7-2 and J is TRBJ1-1; D might be TRBD1 (6 bases). The CDR3 has 14 residues. V lost 3 bases to trimming and J lost 1 base, with 9 bases between them. CDR1 and CDR2 from the germline V gene are SGHTA and FQGNSA. The CDR3 spells CASSLWTENTEAFF. For the CDR3, the DNA is TGTGCCAGCAGCTTGTGGACAGAGAACACTGAAGCTTTCTTT.

This clonotype was detected a few times. The J gene is TRBJ2-2, the V gene TRBV29-1; D is perhaps TRBD1 (6 bases). V shed 4 bases and J shed 5 bases, with 11 bases lying between them. CDR1 SQVTM and CDR2 ANQGSEA come from the germline V gene. This CDR3 spans 13 amino acids. The CDR3 nucleotides read TGCAGCGTTGGGCAGGGGTTGACCGGGGAGCTGTTTTTT. Its protein is CSVGQGLTGELFF.